This T cell receptor (beta chain) was sequenced during a study of T-cell reconstitution after alpha-beta-depleted transplantation in children. Regarding the study as a whole: Several hundred expanded graft clones reportedly gave rise to the alpha-beta T cells present about two months after transplant. When one year had passed after transplant, most T-cell counts and diversity came from newly produced T cells. Recipient T cells and thymic progenitors that survived were the source of the high TCRbeta diversity seen at day 60 in some patients.

This clonotype was observed many times. Its specificity is not known. Germline-derived CDR1 and CDR2 are DFQATT and SNEGSKA (reference sequence). The CDR3 length is 14 residues. V was trimmed by 2 bases and J by 7 bases, leaving 17 bases between them. Unique molecular identifiers featured in how the TCRbeta library was prepared. TCRdb itself ran the PCR reads through MiXCR, one entry per CDR3 protein. Of about 300,000 distinct CDR3 sequences in the sample, roughly 7.8% were seen once. V and J are TRBV20-1 and TRBJ1-1, with D tentatively TRBD1 (5 bases). This TCR was recovered from a female patient aged 2-10 years who had a stem cell transplant for Fanconi anemia, so the T cells may come from the graft donor. The sequencing used peripheral blood, collected 360 days after TCRalphabeta/CD19-depleted stem cell transplant. The CDR3 DNA sequence: TGCAGTGCTAGAAAGGCCGGGGGGTACCTTGAAGCTTTCTTT. Its protein is CSARKAGGYLEAFF.